These 32 T cell receptor beta chains originate from one sample sequenced in a study of cytomegalovirus exposure and HLA in healthy donors (dated 2017 in TCRdb). The library was built by means of the immunoSEQ multiplex PCR assay. The multiplex PCR relied on a mix of 60 forward primers for TCR Vbeta segments and 13 reverse primers for TCR Jbeta segments. The immuneACCESS repertoire file appears here via TCRdb, limited to in-frame rearrangements. These files lack a portion of the clones; in checked studies, under half of the deficit traces to unresolved V genes, and the cause of the others is not known. The sample's clone listing holds approximately 50,000 clones. Clones ranked in the top ten supply around 12% of the sample. Sequencing used PBMCs. The receptors were gathered from a man aged 18 to 30 in good health and CMV-seropositive.

By frequency, this clone is medium-sized. V usage is TRBV27 and J usage is TRBJ2-7; TRBD1 agrees at 7 bases. J was trimmed by 0 bases and V by 0 bases; bases with no gene match: 2. Per the germline V gene, CDR1 is MNHEY and CDR2 is SMNVEV (reference sequence). This CDR3 comprises 15 residues. The CDR3 loop is CASSLSQGVSYEQYF. CDR3 in DNA: TGTGCCAGCAGTTTATCGCAGGGGGTCTCCTACGAGCAGTACTTC.

V and J are TRBV19 and TRBJ2-5; TRBD2 aligns across 9 bases. The V and J ends lost 4 bases and 4 bases, in that order; junction bases with no gene match: 1. CDR1 and CDR2 from the germline V gene are LNHDA and SQIVND (reference sequence). The CDR3 length is 13 residues. Written as DNA, the CDR3 is TGTGCCAGTAGTAAACTAGCGGGAGAGACCCAGTACTTC. Its protein is CASSKLAGETQYF.

CDR3 coding DNA: TGCGCCAGCAAACTAGCGGAAACCTTCTACAATGAGCAGTTCTTC. This sequence encodes CASKLAETFYNEQFF. The chain employs TRBV5-1 and TRBJ2-1; 8 bases align to TRBD2. Trimming at V came to 6 bases and at J to 3 bases, leaving 8 bases not matched to a gene. The CDR3 is 15 amino acids. Germline loops: CDR1 SGHRS, CDR2 YFSETQ.

The chain uses TRBV7-9 and TRBJ1-5; D is unresolved. Germline CDR1 is SEHNR and CDR2 is FQNEAQ (reference sequence). This CDR3 has 13 residues. Trimming took 4 bases from V and 1 from J, leaving 5 bases between them. CDR3 DNA sequence: TGTGCCAGCAGCTCCGGGAGCAATCAGCCCCAGCATTTT. Protein: CASSSGSNQPQHF.

The chain links TRBV6-5 to TRBJ2-1; TRBD1 is a possible D gene (6 bases). The CDR3 is 14 amino acids. The V end lost 8 bases, the J end lost 7 bases, and 18 bases lay between the germline ends. Looked up from germline, CDR1 is MNHEY and CDR2 is SVGAGI. CDR3 protein: CASSYGWQGNEQFF. CDR3 DNA: TGTGCCAGCTCATACGGGTGGCAGGGGAATGAGCAGTTCTTC.

The rearrangement uses TRBV28 and TRBJ2-7; D may be TRBD2 (5 bases). The CDR3 is 15 residues long. The V end lost 5 bases, the J end lost 7 bases, and 21 bases lay between the germline ends. CDR1 is MDHEN, CDR2 SYDVKM, per germline. The CDR3 reads CASSGGEGLPEEQYF. The CDR3 DNA sequence: TGTGCCAGCAGTGGAGGTGAGGGCCTCCCGGAGGAGCAGTACTTC.

The chain employs TRBV7-9 and TRBJ2-7; D may be TRBD2 (5 bases). Germline V CDR1 and CDR2: SEHNR, FQNEAQ (reference sequence). CDR3 length: 14 residues. The V and J ends lost 5 bases and 1 base respectively, with 12 bases between them. CDR3 sequence (DNA): TGTGCCAGCAGCCCGCCCACGGGGTCCTACGAGCAGTACTTC. It encodes CASSPPTGSYEQYF. The complete variable domain, with remaining parts taken from reference TRBV7-9 and TRBJ2-7, reads DTGVSQNPRHKITKRGQNVTFRCDPISEHNRLYWYRQTLGQGPEFLTYFQNEAQLEKSRLLSDRFSAERPKGSFSTLEIQRTEQGDSAMYLCASSPPTGSYEQYFGPGTRLTVT.

V is TRBV19 and J is TRBJ2-1; 7 bases map to TRBD2. V gave up 3 bases and J gave up 7 bases; unmatched junction bases: 6. The CDR3 runs 14 residues. Germline V gene data show CDR1 as LNHDA and CDR2 as SQIVND (reference sequence). CDR3 nucleotides: TGTGCCAGTAGTATTGAGCGGGGAAGGAATGAGCAGTTCTTC. Residues: CASSIERGRNEQFF. Supplemented by reference TRBV19 and TRBJ2-1, the full variable domain reads DGGITQSPKYLFRKEGQNVTLSCEQNLNHDAMYWYRQDPGQGLRLIYYSQIVNDFQKGDIAEGYSVSREKKESFPLTVTSAQKNPTAFYLCASSIERGRNEQFFGPGTRLTVL.

The chain combines TRBV2 with TRBJ2-2; 7 bases are a match to TRBD1. Germline V gene lookup returns CDR1 SNHLY and CDR2 FYNNEI. The CDR3 spans 15 residues. V lost 5 bases and J lost 0; bases outside the gene matches: 3. The CDR3 loop is CASSQDRANTGELFF. The CDR3 nucleotides are TGTGCCAGCAGTCAAGACAGGGCGAACACCGGGGAGCTGTTTTTT.

V usage is TRBV4-2 and J usage is TRBJ2-4; TRBD1 matches 10 bases. Germline values: CDR1 LGHNA, CDR2 YNFKEQ. This CDR3 has 15 amino acids. V was pared by 4 bases and J by 7 bases, with 7 bases of the junction left unmatched. Here the CDR3 reads CASSRNRQGANIQYF. In DNA, the CDR3 is TGTGCCAGCAGCCGAAACCGACAGGGGGCTAACATTCAGTACTTC.

This rearrangement joins TRBV27 to TRBJ2-1, with TRBD2 matching over 9 bases. CDR1 is MNHEY, CDR2 SMNVEV, per germline (reference sequence). After removal of 3 bases from V and 8 bases from J, the junction contained 8 bases not matched to a gene. There are 15 residues in the CDR3. CDR3 bases: TGTGCCAGCAGTTTCCGCGGGAGGGCCGCCGATGAGCAGTTCTTC. It translates to CASSFRGRAADEQFF.

J is TRBJ2-3 and V is TRBV30; 7 nucleotides agree with TRBD2. The CDR3 runs 14 residues. The V gene's germline CDR1 is GTSNPN and CDR2 SVGIG (reference sequence). J gave up 1 base and V 5 bases, and 6 bases lay outside the gene matches. The DNA of the CDR3 is TGTGCCTGGTGTCGCGGGAGAGGCACAGATACGCAGTATTTT. Encoded protein: CAWCRGRGTDTQYF.

The chain couples TRBV6-5 to TRBJ1-5; tentatively, D is TRBD1 (6 bases). CDR1 and CDR2 from the germline V gene are MNHEY and SVGAGI. The V end was cut by 7 bases, the J end by 7 bases, with 14 bases between. CDR3 length: 13 amino acids. The CDR3 protein is CASTQGWGQPQHF. In DNA form, the CDR3 reads TGTGCCAGCACCCAGGGGTGGGGGCAGCCCCAGCATTTT.

V gene TRBV28 combines with J gene TRBJ1-2; perhaps TRBD1 as D (6 bases). The V end lost 6 bases, the J end lost 4 bases, and 15 bases lay between the germline ends. Germline loops: CDR1 MDHEN, CDR2 SYDVKM. The CDR3 runs to 14 residues. The CDR3 DNA follows: TGTGCCAGCAGCCCGCGGACAGCCCGCTATGGCTACACCTTC. It codes for CASSPRTARYGYTF.

The chain carries TRBV14 and TRBJ2-7; 8 positions agree with TRBD1. The J segment lost 3 bases and the V segment lost 3 bases, leaving 10 bases of the junction unmatched. This CDR3 contains 16 residues. Germline CDR1 reads SGHDN; CDR2 reads FVKESK. In nucleotides, the CDR3 is TGTGCCAGCAGCCACCCCCGGGGACAGGTACTCTACGAGCAGTACTTC. It encodes CASSHPRGQVLYEQYF.

This sequence joins TRBV7-9 and TRBJ2-7, with D hard to call. Looked up from germline, CDR1 is SEHNR and CDR2 is FQNEAQ (reference sequence). The CDR3 consists of 12 residues. V was trimmed by 2 bases and J by 5 bases, leaving 7 bases between them. CDR3 DNA: TGTGCCAGCAGCTTATTAGAAAACGAGCAGTACTTC. Translation: CASSLLENEQYF. Combining the CDR3 with reference TRBV7-9 and TRBJ2-7 gives the whole variable domain DTGVSQNPRHKITKRGQNVTFRCDPISEHNRLYWYRQTLGQGPEFLTYFQNEAQLEKSRLLSDRFSAERPKGSFSTLEIQRTEQGDSAMYLCASSLLENEQYFGPGTRLTVT.

The chain joins TRBV7-9 to TRBJ2-7; the match to TRBD1 covers 7 bases. CDR3 length: 15 amino acids. V trimming: 3 bases; J trimming: 2 bases; junction bases outside the gene matches: 7. Germline V gene data show CDR1 as SEHNR and CDR2 as FQNEAQ (reference sequence). DNA of the CDR3: TGTGCCAGCAGCTTTAGGGGGCCAAAAACCTACGAGCAGTACTTC. Its protein is CASSFRGPKTYEQYF. The whole variable domain, filled in from reference TRBV7-9 and TRBJ2-7, reads DTGVSQNPRHKITKRGQNVTFRCDPISEHNRLYWYRQTLGQGPEFLTYFQNEAQLEKSRLLSDRFSAERPKGSFSTLEIQRTEQGDSAMYLCASSFRGPKTYEQYFGPGTRLTVT.

The genes are TRBV19 and TRBJ1-2; D possibly corresponds to TRBD1 (5 bases). The CDR3 contains 14 residues. V lost 7 bases and J lost 1, with 13 bases in between. CDR1 is LNHDA and CDR2 is SQIVND in the germline V gene (reference sequence). The DNA of the CDR3 is TGTGCCAGTAATTTTATAGACAGTAACTATGGCTACACCTTC. This codes for CASNFIDSNYGYTF.

The chain employs TRBV9 and TRBJ2-7; D may be TRBD1 (8 bases). Germline CDR1 and CDR2: SGDLS and YYNGEE. Trimming cost V 3 bases and J 5 bases, with 12 bases left between them. The CDR3 totals 13 residues. The CDR3 nucleotides are TGTGCCAGCAGCGGGACAGGGAGGGACGAGCAGTACTTC. Its translation: CASSGTGRDEQYF.

The chain recombines TRBV19 with TRBJ1-5; 7 nucleotides match TRBD1. The CDR3 has 12 residues. Trimming took 10 bases from V and 4 from J; bases not matched to a gene: 4. The V gene's germline CDR1 is LNHDA and CDR2 SQIVND (reference sequence). CDR3 coding DNA: TGTGCCATTGGACAGGTAAATCAGCCCCAGCATTTT. This encodes CAIGQVNQPQHF.

J is TRBJ2-1 and V is TRBV7-9; 9 nucleotides line up with TRBD1. The CDR3 consists of 14 residues. The junction had 5 bases not matched to a gene; V was cut back by 4 bases and J by 7 bases. Germline-derived CDR1 and CDR2 are SEHNR and FQNEAQ (reference sequence). The CDR3 loop is CASSYRGPENEQFF. As DNA, the CDR3 is TGTGCCAGCAGCTACAGGGGGCCAGAAAATGAGCAGTTCTTC.

The rearrangement links TRBV4-1 to TRBJ1-1; D ambiguous. Germline loops: CDR1 MGHRA, CDR2 YSYEKL. The CDR3 runs 13 residues. Trimming took 4 bases from V and 6 from J, leaving 12 bases between them. Here the CDR3 DNA reads TGCGCCAGCAGCCCCCCGGGGATTTCTGAAGCTTTCTTT. It translates to CASSPPGISEAFF.

The V call is TRBV28, the J call TRBJ2-1; D may be TRBD2 (6 bases). The germline gives CDR1 MDHEN, CDR2 SYDVKM. With 7 bases removed from V and 0 bases from J, the gap between germline ends came to 13 bases. The length of the CDR3 is 15 residues. CDR3 protein: CASTPGLSSYNEQFF. CDR3 coding DNA: TGTGCCAGCACCCCTGGACTAAGCTCCTACAATGAGCAGTTCTTC.

This chain connects TRBV7-2 to TRBJ2-3, with D perhaps TRBD2 (5 bases). Trimming left V 0 bases short and J 8 bases short, with 12 bases between. There are 14 residues in the CDR3. The germline V gene encodes CDR1 SGHTA and CDR2 FQGNSA. CDR3 residues: CASSLALEVATQYF. CDR3 DNA sequence: TGTGCCAGCAGCTTAGCACTAGAAGTGGCTACGCAGTATTTT.

CDR3 amino acids: CASSNEWDRGRVANQPQHF. The CDR3 DNA follows: TGTGCCAGCAGCAACGAATGGGACAGGGGGCGCGTGGCCAATCAGCCCCAGCATTTT. The V and J genes are TRBV21-1 and TRBJ1-5; the table's TRBD1 call for D was not verified on the DNA. TRBV21-1 constitutes a pseudogene. The CDR3 is made up of 19 amino acids.

The V gene is TRBV15, the J gene TRBJ2-5; 9 bases map to TRBD1. The V gene end was trimmed by 0 bases and the J gene end by 5 bases; junction bases not matched to a gene: 4. The CDR3 covers 15 residues. Germline V gives CDR1 LNHNV, CDR2 YYDKDF (reference sequence). CDR3 protein: CATSRESGTGETQYF. In DNA, the CDR3 is TGTGCCACCAGCAGAGAATCAGGGACAGGGGAGACCCAGTACTTC.

The V and J genes are TRBV25-1 and TRBJ2-7; 9 bases are shared with TRBD2. V shed 10 bases and J 3 bases; nucleotides not matched to a gene: 13. CDR1 is MGHDK, CDR2 SYGVNS, per germline. The CDR3 runs to 15 residues. The CDR3 protein is CATVGLAGFNYEQYF. Here the CDR3 DNA reads TGTGCCACCGTGGGTCTAGCGGGATTTAACTACGAGCAGTACTTC.

This sequence joins TRBV10-1 and TRBJ1-6; the D is unclear. The V and J ends lost 0 bases and 10 bases respectively, with 10 bases between them. From germline, CDR1 is WNHNN and CDR2 SYGVQD (reference sequence). The CDR3 has 14 residues. CDR3: CASSESNSGSPLHF. CDR3 coding DNA: TGCGCCAGCAGTGAGTCCAACAGTGGATCACCCCTCCACTTT.

Concerning this clone: The junction differs from germline at one of its ends, possibly a read error. V usage is TRBV7-7 and J usage is TRBJ2-5, with 7 bases lining up with TRBD1. Germline CDR1 SSHAT, CDR2 FNYEAQ (reference sequence). This CDR3 has 13 residues. The CDR3 coding sequence is TGTGCTAGCAGTCGACAGGGAATGAAGACCCAGTACTTC. The encoded protein is CASSRQGMKTQYF.

The chain joins TRBV28 to TRBJ2-7, with TRBD1 matching over 7 bases. The CDR3 length is 15 residues. With 3 bases clipped from V and 3 bases from J, the junction kept 8 bases outside the gene matches. Germline lookup yields CDR1 MDHEN and CDR2 SYDVKM. The CDR3 here is CASSLSGGNLYEQYF. CDR3 bases: TGTGCCAGCAGTTTGTCAGGGGGTAATCTCTACGAGCAGTACTTC. Based on the CDR3 plus reference TRBV28 and TRBJ2-7, the full variable domain is DVKVTQSSRYLVKRTGEKVFLECVQDMDHENMFWYRQDPGLGLRLIYFSYDVKMKEKGDIPEGYSVSREKKERFSLILESASTNQTSMYLCASSLSGGNLYEQYFGPGTRLTVT.

The chain combines TRBV30 with TRBJ1-2; the D gene is possibly TRBD1 (5 bases). The CDR3 spans 13 residues. The V end was cut by 3 bases, the J end by 2 bases, with 10 bases between. Germline lookup yields CDR1 GTSNPN and CDR2 SVGIG (reference sequence). The CDR3 spells CAWSLDSNYGYTF. The CDR3 region has the DNA TGTGCCTGGAGCCTCGACAGCAACTATGGCTACACCTTC.

The chain recombines TRBV7-3 with TRBJ2-1; 7 bases align to TRBD2. The J segment lost 5 bases and the V segment lost 2 bases, leaving 6 bases of the junction unmatched. In germline, CDR1 is SGHTA, CDR2 FQGTGA. The CDR3 consists of 15 residues. The DNA for the CDR3 is TGTGCCAGCAGCTTACAGGCTAGCGGTAACAATGAGCAGTTCTTC. Its protein product is CASSLQASGNNEQFF.